This note documents a single T cell receptor beta chain sequence. Method: immunoSEQ multiplex PCR; TCRdb's copy keeps in-frame clones and lacks some. The sample records tens of thousands of clones, around 89% being singletons. This specimen comes from a study of T cell changes during pregnancy in multiple sclerosis. V trimming: 2 bases; J trimming: 7 bases; junction bases outside the gene matches: 11. Germline CDR1 reads MDHEN; CDR2 reads SYDVKM. CDR3 length: 17 residues. This clonotype was obtained from a female donor in good health, enrolled as a control in a pregnancy study. The chain joins TRBV28 to TRBJ2-1, with 10 bases identical to TRBD1. This specimen consisted of CD8+ T cells from peripheral blood mononuclear cells, obtained after pregnancy. The CDR3: CASSLRRGTGVGNEQFF. CDR3 in DNA: TGTGCCAGCAGTTTAAGGAGGGGGACAGGGGTGGGAAATGAGCAGTTCTTC.